The 29 T cell receptor beta chains presented below share a single source sample, sequenced in a study of CD4+ T cells in melanoma. Sequencing was performed with immunoSEQ multiplex PCR; in TCRdb, only in-frame clones are kept and a portion is missing. In the table there are 15,000 to 20,000 clones, 81% of which are singletons. Sequencing was done on a sample of cells from a culture (not recorded whether cultured in vitro). Receptors were obtained from a human donor with melanoma.

This clone showed up just a few times. This chain links TRBV6-1 with TRBJ1-1; no definite D call. Germline CDR1 is MNHNS and CDR2 is SASEGT. The CDR3 contains 15 residues. V was pared by 3 bases and J by 0 bases, with 11 bases between. CDR3: CASSDPFAMNTEAFF. The CDR3 nucleotides are TGTGCCAGCAGTGATCCCTTCGCGATGAACACTGAAGCTTTCTTT.

This chain joins TRBV7-6 and TRBJ1-6; D is undetermined. The germline V and J ends were trimmed by 0 bases and 8 bases, with 8 bases remaining between them. The CDR3 runs 14 residues. Germline V lookup: CDR1 SGHVS, CDR2 FNYEAQ. The DNA for the CDR3 is TGTGCCAGCAGCTTAGCTTTCGACTATTCACCCCTCCACTTT. Protein sequence: CASSLAFDYSPLHF.

The genes are TRBV29-1 and TRBJ1-1, with TRBD1 as a possible D gene (5 bases). The CDR3 contains 14 residues. V lost 4 bases to trimming and J lost 1 base, with 13 bases between them. Germline V gene data show CDR1 as SQVTM and CDR2 as ANQGSEA. CDR3 DNA: TGCAGCGTTGGGGGCGTCCGTGGGAACACTGAAGCTTTCTTT. Translating gives CSVGGVRGNTEAFF.

The chain employs TRBV4-1 and TRBJ1-3; the D is unclear. The CDR3 has 19 residues. Germline V gives CDR1 MGHRA, CDR2 YSYEKL. V lost 0 bases to trimming and J lost 3 bases, with 21 bases between them. The CDR3 DNA reads TGCGCCAGCAGCCAAGACTCGTTGCGAGGCAGGCGACTTGGAAACACCATATATTTT. Amino acid sequence: CASSQDSLRGRRLGNTIYF.

CDR3 sequence (DNA): TGTGCCCAGCTTGACACGAACACTGAAGCTTTCTTT. Its translation is CAQLDTNTEAFF. The genes are TRBV30 and TRBJ1-1; D ambiguous. V gave up 8 bases and J gave up 1 base, with 11 bases separating them. Germline assignment: CDR1 GTSNPN and CDR2 SVGIG (reference sequence). CDR3 length: 12 amino acids.

The count of this clone is one. The rearrangement links TRBV10-3 to TRBJ2-1; 11 bases line up with TRBD2. Germline V lookup: CDR1 ENHRY, CDR2 SYGVKD. The V segment lost 8 bases and the J segment 1 base; nucleotides outside the gene matches: 4. The CDR3 extends over 15 amino acids. The CDR3 spells CAISLAGVSYNEQFF. CDR3 nucleotide sequence: TGTGCCATCTCACTAGCGGGGGTTTCCTACAATGAGCAGTTCTTC.

V gene TRBV5-1 combines with J gene TRBJ1-4; D possibly corresponds to TRBD1 (6 bases). The CDR3 extends over 14 amino acids. V lost 0 bases and J 8 bases, leaving 11 bases between the germline ends. CDR1 and CDR2 from the germline V gene are SGHRS and YFSETQ. This CDR3 reads CASSLGGQGEKLFF. In DNA, the CDR3 is TGCGCCAGCAGCTTGGGGGGGCAAGGGGAAAAACTGTTTTTT.

This clone appeared once. The V call is TRBV5-1, the J call TRBJ1-2; no reliable D call. Trimming took 2 bases from V and 5 from J, leaving 16 bases between them. In germline, CDR1 is SGHRS, CDR2 YFSETQ. The CDR3 is made up of 15 amino acids. This CDR3 is CASSFGEGRPYGYTF. CDR3 bases: TGCGCCAGCAGCTTTGGGGAAGGGCGCCCGTATGGCTACACCTTC.

The chain combines TRBV7-9 with TRBJ1-2; D perhaps matches TRBD1 (5 bases). This CDR3 is 14 amino acids long. V lost 0 bases to trimming and J lost 3 bases, with 8 bases between them. Germline V gives CDR1 SEHNR, CDR2 FQNEAQ (reference sequence). CDR3 protein: CASSLAGVDYGYTF. CDR3 DNA sequence: TGTGCCAGCAGCTTAGCAGGGGTCGACTATGGCTACACCTTC.

This chain links TRBV11-3 with TRBJ2-1, with 11 bases fitting TRBD2. The CDR3 extends over 16 amino acids. Germline CDR1 and CDR2: SGHNT and YENEEA. The ends lost 0 bases at V and 3 bases at J; junction bases unmatched: 1. The CDR3 nucleotides are TGTGCCAGCAGCTTAGAACTAGCGGGGGTCTACAATGAGCAGTTCTTC. Translating gives CASSLELAGVYNEQFF.

The chain employs TRBV30 and TRBJ1-5, with D possibly TRBD1 on 6 matching bases. Germline V gene sequence: CDR1 GTSNPN, CDR2 SVGIG (reference sequence). This CDR3 has 13 amino acids. V dropped 7 bases and J dropped 4 bases, with 14 bases sitting between them. For the CDR3, the DNA is TGTGCCTTAGCGATACAGGGAAATCAGCCCCAGCATTTT. Translating it yields CALAIQGNQPQHF.

The rearrangement joins TRBV7-8 to TRBJ2-7, with unresolved D. Germline-derived CDR1 and CDR2 are SGHVS and FQNEAQ. The V gene lost 8 bases and the J gene lost 1 base, with 12 bases spanning the gap. This CDR3 is 13 amino acids long. As DNA, the CDR3 is TGTGCCAGCTCTCCCGTTTTTTCCTACGAGCAGTACTTC. Its translation: CASSPVFSYEQYF.

The gene calls are TRBV19 and TRBJ1-2; TRBD1 might be the D (6 bases). The V end lost 5 bases, the J end lost 4 bases, and 17 bases lay between the germline ends. Germline CDR1 LNHDA, CDR2 SQIVND (reference sequence). This CDR3 has 15 residues. For the CDR3, the DNA is TGTGCCAGTAGTCAGACAGGTTTAGAAGCCTATGGCTACACCTTC. It translates to CASSQTGLEAYGYTF.

This chain links TRBV18 with TRBJ1-1, with a tentative D call TRBD1 (5 bases). V was clipped by 0 bases and J by 0 bases, with 11 bases between them. Germline loops: CDR1 KGHSH, CDR2 LQKENI. The CDR3 totals 16 residues. CDR3 coding DNA: TGTGCCAGCTCACCACCGGAGGCAGGGATGAACACTGAAGCTTTCTTT. Translated, it gives CASSPPEAGMNTEAFF.

The chain joins TRBV18 to TRBJ1-1; 7 bases match TRBD1. Germline-derived CDR1 and CDR2 are KGHSH and LQKENI. CDR3 size: 16 residues. Germline trimming cut 5 bases from V and 0 bases from J; bases unmatched to any gene: 9. This CDR3 reads CASSTRQGGVNTEAFF. The CDR3 nucleotides read TGTGCCAGCTCAACCCGACAGGGTGGGGTGAACACTGAAGCTTTCTTT.

The chain couples TRBV6-1 to TRBJ1-2, with a tentative D call TRBD1 (6 bases). Looked up from germline, CDR1 is MNHNS and CDR2 is SASEGT. The CDR3 extends over 15 amino acids. V dropped 4 bases and J dropped 3 bases, with 15 bases sitting between them. CDR3 residues: CASSVTGYLYYGYTF. The CDR3 DNA reads as TGTGCCAGCAGTGTAACAGGGTACCTTTACTATGGCTACACCTTC.

This rearrangement joins TRBV6-5 to TRBJ1-4, with a weak D call TRBD1 (5 bases). The CDR3 covers 15 residues. Germline values: CDR1 MNHEY, CDR2 SVGAGI. V was clipped by 0 bases and J by 4 bases, with 9 bases between them. The CDR3 protein is CASSYSRGVNEKLFF. In DNA form, the CDR3 reads TGTGCCAGCAGTTACTCGAGAGGGGTTAATGAAAAACTGTTTTTT.

The gene calls are TRBV14 and TRBJ1-4, with D uncertain. Trimming took off 1 base at V and 2 bases at J, with 8 bases between the two ends. The germline V gene has CDR1 SGHDN and CDR2 FVKESK. There are 15 residues in the CDR3. DNA of the CDR3: TGTGCCAGCAGCCAAGTTAGAGGCACTAATGAAAAACTGTTTTTT. This translates into CASSQVRGTNEKLFF. Full variable domain (rest looked up from reference TRBV14 and TRBJ1-4): EAGVTQFPSHSVIEKGQTVTLRCDPISGHDNLYWYRRVMGKEIKFLLHFVKESKQDESGMPNNRFLAERTGGTYSTLKVQPAELEDSGVYFCASSQVRGTNEKLFFGSGTQLSVL.

The genes are TRBV6-5 and TRBJ1-2, with 7 bases that match TRBD1. CDR1 is MNHEY, CDR2 SVGAGI, per germline. The CDR3 has 14 amino acids. The V gene end was trimmed by 5 bases and the J gene end by 2 bases; junction bases not matched to a gene: 5. As DNA, the CDR3 is TGTGCCAGCAGTCCACCGGGACAGAACTATGGCTACACCTTC. The encoded protein is CASSPPGQNYGYTF.

The rearrangement uses TRBV7-3 and TRBJ1-2; D possibly corresponds to TRBD1 (5 bases). V was pared by 3 bases and J by 1 base, with 18 bases between. CDR1 SGHTA and CDR2 FQGTGA come from the germline V gene. The CDR3 is made up of 17 amino acids. The CDR3: CASSFSWGDRFNYGYTF. The CDR3 DNA reads TGTGCCAGCAGCTTTTCGTGGGGCGATAGGTTTAACTATGGCTACACCTTC. The entire variable domain, with the rest obtained from reference TRBV7-3 and TRBJ1-2, is as follows: GAGVSQTPSNKVTEKGKYVELRCDPISGHTALYWYRQSLGQGPEFLIYFQGTGAADDSGLPNDRFFAVRPEGSVSTLKIQRTERGDSAVYLCASSFSWGDRFNYGYTFGSGTRLTVV.

The rearrangement uses TRBV5-1 and TRBJ1-5; 8 bases match TRBD1. Germline V gene sequence: CDR1 SGHRS, CDR2 YFSETQ. This CDR3 is built from 16 residues. J lost 4 bases, V lost 0 bases, and 6 bases had no gene match. The CDR3 nucleotides are TGCGCCAGCAGCTTGGTACCAGGGGGCGCAAATCAGCCCCAGCATTTT. It codes for CASSLVPGGANQPQHF.

This rearrangement joins TRBV6-6 to TRBJ1-1, with TRBD1 as a possible D gene (6 bases). The CDR3 extends over 12 amino acids. V gave up 6 bases and J gave up 1 base, with 6 bases separating them. The V gene's germline CDR1 is MNHNY and CDR2 SVGAGI (reference sequence). CDR3 DNA: TGTGCCAGCAGACAGGGGAACACTGAAGCTTTCTTT. It translates to CASRQGNTEAFF.

The table lists this clone with a count of one. The junction does not match germline at one end; this may be a read error. The rearrangement uses TRBV2 and TRBJ1-6, with D possibly matching TRBD1 (6 bases). The CDR3 consists of 15 residues. The germline CDR1 and CDR2 sequences are SNHLY and FYNNEI. The DNA of the CDR3 is TGTGCCAGCAGGGAAGGGGGGGCGCGGAATTCACCCCTCCACTTT. Translation gives CASREGGARNSPLHF.

This chain links TRBV6-5 with TRBJ1-2; the D gene is possibly TRBD1 (6 bases). Germline V gene sequence: CDR1 MNHEY, CDR2 SVGAGI. The CDR3 is 15 amino acids. Between the trimmed V and J ends, which lost 6 bases and 2 bases, there was a span of 16 bases. DNA for the CDR3: TGTGCCAGCAGCCTTTTTCAAGGGGGAAACTATGGCTACACCTTC. Protein: CASSLFQGGNYGYTF.

This clone appeared a single time. The chain uses TRBV11-3 and TRBJ2-1; TRBD2 matches 9 bases. The CDR3 sequence is 16 residues long. Germline CDR1 reads SGHNT; CDR2 reads YENEEA. Trimming cost V 4 bases and J 12 bases; bases outside gene matches: 16. The DNA of the CDR3 is TGTGCCAGCAGCTCCGTACTAGGCGGGGGGGCCGTAAGGCAGTTCTTC. Translating gives CASSSVLGGGAVRQFF.

The CDR3 sequence: CASSTIPGTVNTEAFF. Here the CDR3 DNA reads TGTGCCAGTAGTACGATCCCCGGGACAGTGAACACTGAAGCTTTCTTT. J is TRBJ1-1 and V is TRBV19; TRBD1 agrees at 7 bases. This CDR3 spans 16 amino acids. Germline V gene lookup returns CDR1 LNHDA and CDR2 SQIVND (reference sequence). V lost 4 bases, J lost 0 bases, and 8 bases stayed unmatched. The full variable domain, its missing parts supplied by reference TRBV19 and TRBJ1-1, is DGGITQSPKYLFRKEGQNVTLSCEQNLNHDAMYWYRQDPGQGLRLIYYSQIVNDFQKGDIAEGYSVSREKKESFPLTVTSAQKNPTAFYLCASSTIPGTVNTEAFFGQGTRLTVV.

The rearrangement links TRBV6-6 to TRBJ2-5; a weak D match, TRBD1 (8 bases). CDR1 MNHNY and CDR2 SVGAGI come from the germline V gene (reference sequence). The V end was cut by 5 bases, the J end by 1 base, with 14 bases between. This CDR3 region has 15 residues. The CDR3 DNA is TGTGCCAGCAGTCGAACAGGGGGGGCCCAAGAGACCCAGTACTTC. Translation: CASSRTGGAQETQYF.

This rearrangement joins TRBV19 to TRBJ1-5; 7 bases agree with TRBD1. The CDR3 is 14 amino acids. Trimming removed 7 bases from V and 4 bases from J; junction bases left unmatched: 7. Germline V CDR1 and CDR2: LNHDA, SQIVND (reference sequence). Here the CDR3 DNA reads TGTGCCAGTACCAACAGGGGAGGTAATCAGCCCCAGCATTTT. Translated: CASTNRGGNQPQHF.

CDR3 coding DNA: TGTGCCAGCAGCTTGATGTTTTCCTACGAGCAGTACTTC. It translates to CASSLMFSYEQYF. The chain carries TRBV5-4 and TRBJ2-7; D gene uncertain. Germline V gives CDR1 SGHNT, CDR2 YYREEE (reference sequence). V was shortened by 1 base and J by 1 base, with 6 bases between the two germline ends. The CDR3 is 13 residues long.